This TCR beta chain was retrieved from a study of T and B cells in COVID-19 patients. Background on the study: Most recovered patients had mild to moderate COVID-19 treated as outpatients. Active-infection patients were older, median 67 years, than recovered patients, median approximately 36 years. About 90% of the roughly 20 active-infection patients had comorbidities associated with unfavorable COVID-19 outcome. Study-wide results and caveats: Symptomatic-phase blood samples from mildly ill patients and early samples from severe cases were scarce.

Multiplex PCR with BIOMED2 TRB-A/B primer pools amplified TRB rearrangements. Via MiXCR, TCRdb re-called the multiplex PCR reads, giving one row per CDR3 protein. The sample contains 6,000 or so distinct CDR3 sequences, roughly 32% of which appear only once. Germline lookup yields CDR1 LNHDA and CDR2 SQIVND (reference sequence). V was pared by 2 bases and J by 8 bases, with 13 bases between. The CDR3 is 14 residues long. By share, this clonotype counts as medium-sized. Its antigen remains unknown. Blood genomic DNA input for TRB amplification was about 240-500 ng. The sequence was obtained from a human donor with active COVID-19. The V gene is TRBV19, the J gene TRBJ2-1; maybe TRBD2 (6 bases). Sample: blood. The CDR3 nucleotides read TGTGCCAGTAGTATATTGGACTACCACCATGAGCAGTTCTTC. Translated, it gives CASSILDYHHEQFF.